These T cell receptor beta chains were read from a single sample in a study of blood T cell repertoires in COVID-19. Sequencing was performed with immunoSEQ multiplex PCR; in TCRdb, only in-frame clones are kept and a portion is missing. Among some 120,000 clones listed, around 80% were seen once. The sequenced sample consisted of peripheral blood. Every receptor here comes from an elderly man with active or convalescent COVID-19. The CDR3 runs from the conserved cysteine through the conserved F or W. The D gene is left open where the match is weak. Size is stated for part of the rows, as once, few or many counts, or as a class when the clone is expanded.

J gene	D gene	V gene	clone size	CDR3 DNA	CDR3 protein
TRBJ1-2	-	TRBV9	-	TGTGCCAGCGGGGAGGGATCAGGCTATGGCTACACCTTC	CASGEGSGYGYTF
TRBJ1-1	TRBD1	TRBV28	-	TGTGCCAGCAGTTCAGGGGACAGACCAATGAACACTGAAGCTTTCTTT	CASSSGDRPMNTEAFF
TRBJ2-1	-	TRBV9	-	TGTGCCAGCAGCAACGGGGGAAACTCCTACAATGAGCAGTTCTTC	CASSNGGNSYNEQFF
TRBJ1-3	-	TRBV6-5	-	TGTGCCAGCAGACTCGGACAGACTGGAAACACCATATATTTT	CASRLGQTGNTIYF
TRBJ1-4	TRBD1	TRBV30	-	TGTGCCTGTTCCACCGGGACAGTCAATGAAAAACTGTTTTTT	CACSTGTVNEKLFF
TRBJ1-3	-	TRBV10-2	-	TGCGCCAGCAGTGAGTCGTCGAACACCATATATTTT	CASSESSNTIYF
TRBJ1-4	TRBD1	TRBV15	-	TGTGCCACCAGCAGATTACAGGGGGCGGTTCGGACTAATGAAAAACTGTTTTTT	CATSRLQGAVRTNEKLFF
TRBJ2-7	-	TRBV7-2	-	TGTGCCAGCAGCTTAGAAGCGATCGAGCAGTACTTC	CASSLEAIEQYF
TRBJ2-7	TRBD1	TRBV28	-	TGTGCCAGCAGTACCCTGGGACAGAACTCCTACGAGCAGTACTTC	CASSTLGQNSYEQYF
TRBJ1-4	TRBD1	TRBV4-1	-	TGCGCCAGCAGCCACAACCCGGGGACAGGGGTGGAAAAACTGTTTTTT	CASSHNPGTGVEKLFF
TRBJ2-7	-	TRBV6-6	-	TGTGCCCATCGCAGGGAAGGGTCCTACGAGCAGTACTTC	CAHRREGSYEQYF
TRBJ1-6	-	TRBV7-2	-	TGTGCCAGCAGCTTAGGGTCGGGAGGTGATTCACCCCTCCACTTT	CASSLGSGGDSPLHF
TRBJ2-3	TRBD2	TRBV7-2	once	TGTGCCAGCAGCAACGAGGGACTAGCGGGCACAGATACGCAGTATTTT	CASSNEGLAGTDTQYF
TRBJ1-4	-	TRBV28	-	TGTGCCAGCAGCCGGACAGTTAATGAAAAACTGTTTTTT	CASSRTVNEKLFF
TRBJ2-1	TRBD1	TRBV6-2/TRBV6-3	-	TGTGCCAGCAGTCTCCGGGACAGAGACTACAATGAGCAGTTCTTC	CASSLRDRDYNEQFF
TRBJ2-7	TRBD2	TRBV7-2	-	TGTGCCAGCAGCTCGACTAGCGGGGGATCCTACGAGCAGTACTTC	CASSSTSGGSYEQYF
TRBJ2-4	TRBD1	TRBV19	-	TGTGCCAGTAGCCCGGGACAGGTGAACATTCAGTACTTC	CASSPGQVNIQYF
TRBJ2-1	TRBD1	TRBV4-3	-	TGCGCCAGCAGCCTACTCGGGACAGGGCAGGGCAATGAGCAGTTCTTC	CASSLLGTGQGNEQFF
TRBJ2-7	TRBD2	TRBV24-1	-	TGTGCCACCGGGTCTAGCGGGGGCCTACGCTCCTACGAGCAGTACTTC	CATGSSGGLRSYEQYF
TRBJ2-7	TRBD2	TRBV28	-	TGTGCCAGCAGACTAGCGGGGCCCTACGAGCAGTACTTC	CASRLAGPYEQYF
TRBJ2-3	-	TRBV9	-	TGTGCCAGCAGCGTAACACTATTTTCTCCAGATACGCAGTATTTT	CASSVTLFSPDTQYF
TRBJ2-7	TRBD1	TRBV5-8	once	TGTGCCAGCAGCAAGGGACAGGGGGTGCCCTACGAGCAGTACTTC	CASSKGQGVPYEQYF
TRBJ1-2	-	TRBV6-5	-	TGTGCCAGCAAGATCCACACCGGGAACTATGGCTACACCTTC	CASKIHTGNYGYTF
TRBJ1-4	-	TRBV5-1	-	TGCGCCAGCAGCGCAGGGTCTGGGGGGGCGCTAGGAAAACTGTTTTTT	CASSAGSGGALGKLFF
TRBJ2-3	-	TRBV21-1	-	TGTGCCAGCAGCAATTTTGCAGGGGGTCCATTTAGCACAGATACGCAGTATTTT	CASSNFAGGPFSTDTQYF
TRBJ2-1	-	TRBV14	-	TGTGCCAGCAGCCAATTGGGGGGAACCCCCTACAATGAGCAGTTCTTC	CASSQLGGTPYNEQFF
TRBJ2-5	TRBD2	TRBV5-1	-	TGCGCCAGCAGCTTGTTCGGGACTAGCTCGGAGACCCAGTACTTC	CASSLFGTSSETQYF
TRBJ1-5	TRBD1	TRBV5-1	-	TGCGCCAGCAGCTTACAGGGGGCGGTTCAGCCCCAGCATTTT	CASSLQGAVQPQHF
TRBJ1-6	TRBD1	TRBV19	-	TGTGCCAGTAGTATCAACAGGGGCTCCTATAATTCACCCCTCCACTTT	CASSINRGSYNSPLHF
TRBJ2-2	TRBD1	TRBV18	-	TGTGCCAGCTCACCCCGGACAGGGCCCAACACCGGGGAGCTGTTTTTT	CASSPRTGPNTGELFF